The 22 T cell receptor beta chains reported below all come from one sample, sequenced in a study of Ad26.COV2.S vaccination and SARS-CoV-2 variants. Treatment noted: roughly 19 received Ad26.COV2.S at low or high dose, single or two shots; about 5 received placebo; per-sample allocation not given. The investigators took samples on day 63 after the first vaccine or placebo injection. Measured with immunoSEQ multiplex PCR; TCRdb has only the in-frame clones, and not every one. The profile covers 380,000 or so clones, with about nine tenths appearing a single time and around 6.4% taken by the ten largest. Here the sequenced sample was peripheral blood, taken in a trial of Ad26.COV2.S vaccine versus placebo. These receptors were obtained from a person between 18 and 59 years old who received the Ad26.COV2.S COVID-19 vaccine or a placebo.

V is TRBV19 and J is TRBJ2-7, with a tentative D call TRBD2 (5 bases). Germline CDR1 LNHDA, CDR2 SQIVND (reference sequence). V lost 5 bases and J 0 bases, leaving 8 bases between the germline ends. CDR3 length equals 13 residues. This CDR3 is CASSEGASYEQYF. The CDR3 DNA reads TGTGCCAGTAGTGAGGGCGCCTCCTACGAGCAGTACTTC.

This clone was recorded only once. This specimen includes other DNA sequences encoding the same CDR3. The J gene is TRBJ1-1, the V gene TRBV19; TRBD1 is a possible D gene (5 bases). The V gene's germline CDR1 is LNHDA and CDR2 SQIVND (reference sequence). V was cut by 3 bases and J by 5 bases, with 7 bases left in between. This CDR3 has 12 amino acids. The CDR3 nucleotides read TGTGCCAGTAGTATGGGGGGGACTGAAGCTTTCTTT. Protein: CASSMGGTEAFF. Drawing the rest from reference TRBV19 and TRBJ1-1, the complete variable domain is DGGITQSPKYLFRKEGQNVTLSCEQNLNHDAMYWYRQDPGQGLRLIYYSQIVNDFQKGDIAEGYSVSREKKESFPLTVTSAQKNPTAFYLCASSMGGTEAFFGQGTRLTVV.

The CDR3 nucleotides are TGTGCCACCAGCAGAGGAGGCAGGTGGAATGGCTACACCTTC. Translation: CATSRGGRWNGYTF. The chain carries TRBV15 and TRBJ1-2; no firm D call. Trimming pared 1 base from V and 6 bases from J, leaving 12 bases between. The CDR3 is made up of 14 amino acids. Germline assignment: CDR1 LNHNV and CDR2 YYDKDF (reference sequence).

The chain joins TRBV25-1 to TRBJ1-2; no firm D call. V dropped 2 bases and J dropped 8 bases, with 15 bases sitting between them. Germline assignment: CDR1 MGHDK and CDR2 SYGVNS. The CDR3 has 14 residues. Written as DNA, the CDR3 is TGTGCCAGCAGTGAAATGGGAAGGGATGGCGGCTACACCTTC. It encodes CASSEMGRDGGYTF.

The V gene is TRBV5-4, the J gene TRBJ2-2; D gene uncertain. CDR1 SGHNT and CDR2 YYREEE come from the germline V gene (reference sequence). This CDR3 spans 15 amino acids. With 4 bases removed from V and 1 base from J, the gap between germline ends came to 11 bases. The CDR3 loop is CASSSANGNTGELFF. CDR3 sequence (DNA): TGTGCCAGCAGCAGCGCAAACGGGAACACCGGGGAGCTGTTTTTT.

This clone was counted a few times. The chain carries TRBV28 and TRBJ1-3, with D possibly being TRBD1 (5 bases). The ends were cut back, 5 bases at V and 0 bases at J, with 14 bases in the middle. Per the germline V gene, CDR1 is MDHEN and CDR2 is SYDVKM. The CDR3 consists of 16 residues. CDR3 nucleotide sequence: TGTGCCAGCAGTCTTCCGGGACGGCACTCTGGAAACACCATATATTTT. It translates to CASSLPGRHSGNTIYF.

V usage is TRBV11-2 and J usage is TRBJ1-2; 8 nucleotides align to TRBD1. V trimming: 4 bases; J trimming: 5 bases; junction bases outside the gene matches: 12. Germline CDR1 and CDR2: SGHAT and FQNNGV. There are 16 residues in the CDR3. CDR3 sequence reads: CASSYGQGGFGYGYTF. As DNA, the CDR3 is TGTGCCAGCAGCTACGGACAGGGAGGGTTCGGATATGGCTACACCTTC.

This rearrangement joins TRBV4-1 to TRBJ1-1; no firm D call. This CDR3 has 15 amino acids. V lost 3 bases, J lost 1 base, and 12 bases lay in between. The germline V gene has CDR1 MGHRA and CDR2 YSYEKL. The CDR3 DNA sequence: TGCGCCAGCAGCCAGGGTCTTAATTCGAACACTGAAGCTTTCTTT. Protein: CASSQGLNSNTEAFF.

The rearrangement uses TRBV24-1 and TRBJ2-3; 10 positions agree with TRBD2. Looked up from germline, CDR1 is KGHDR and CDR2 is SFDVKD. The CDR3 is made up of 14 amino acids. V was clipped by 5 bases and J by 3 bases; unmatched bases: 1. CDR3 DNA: TGTGCCACCAGTGTTAGCGGGGGGACAGATACGCAGTATTTT. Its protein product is CATSVSGGTDTQYF.

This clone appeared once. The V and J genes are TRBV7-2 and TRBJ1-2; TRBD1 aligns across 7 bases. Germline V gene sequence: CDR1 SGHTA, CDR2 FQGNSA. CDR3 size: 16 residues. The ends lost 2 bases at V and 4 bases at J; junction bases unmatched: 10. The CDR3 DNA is TGTGCCAGCAGCTTAACCCCGGGACAGCTTATCTATGGCTACACCTTC. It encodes CASSLTPGQLIYGYTF.

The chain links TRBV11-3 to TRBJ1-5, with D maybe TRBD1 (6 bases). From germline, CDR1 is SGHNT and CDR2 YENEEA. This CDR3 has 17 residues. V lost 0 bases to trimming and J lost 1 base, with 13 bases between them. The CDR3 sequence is CASSLDHWGLSNQPQHF. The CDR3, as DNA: TGTGCCAGCAGCTTAGATCATTGGGGGCTAAGCAATCAGCCCCAGCATTTT.

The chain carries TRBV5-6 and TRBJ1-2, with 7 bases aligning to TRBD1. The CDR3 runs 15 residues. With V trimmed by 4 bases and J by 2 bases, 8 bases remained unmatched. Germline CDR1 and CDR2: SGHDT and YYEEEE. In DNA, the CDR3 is TGTGCCAGCAGCCCCACCCGACAGGGAAACTATGGCTACACCTTC. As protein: CASSPTRQGNYGYTF.

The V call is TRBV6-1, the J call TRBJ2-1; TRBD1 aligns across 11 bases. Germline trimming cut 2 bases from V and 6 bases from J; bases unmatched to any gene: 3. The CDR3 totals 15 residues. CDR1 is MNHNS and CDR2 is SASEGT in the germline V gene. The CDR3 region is CASSEWDRGFNEQFF. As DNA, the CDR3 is TGTGCCAGCAGTGAATGGGACAGGGGGTTCAATGAGCAGTTCTTC.

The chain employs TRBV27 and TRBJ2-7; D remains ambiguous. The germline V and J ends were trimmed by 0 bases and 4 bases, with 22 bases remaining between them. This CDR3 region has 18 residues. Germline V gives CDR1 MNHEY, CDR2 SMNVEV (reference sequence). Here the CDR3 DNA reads TGTGCCAGCAGTTTATCCCCCCTGGGTCGCCGACATCTATACGAGCAGTACTTC. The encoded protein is CASSLSPLGRRHLYEQYF.

CDR3 nucleotide sequence: TGTGCCAGCAGCCAAGATCCTGGAAACTCCTACGAGCAGTACTTC. Its translation: CASSQDPGNSYEQYF. This sequence joins TRBV4-2 and TRBJ2-7; no firm D call. The V end lost 0 bases, the J end lost 0 bases, and 9 bases lay between the germline ends. Germline V CDR1 and CDR2: LGHNA, YNFKEQ. This CDR3 contains 15 residues.

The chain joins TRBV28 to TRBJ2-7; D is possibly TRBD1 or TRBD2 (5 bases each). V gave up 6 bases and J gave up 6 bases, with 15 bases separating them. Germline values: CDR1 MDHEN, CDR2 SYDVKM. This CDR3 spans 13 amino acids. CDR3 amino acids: CASRVIARGEQYF. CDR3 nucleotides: TGTGCCAGCAGAGTTATAGCGAGGGGCGAGCAGTACTTC.

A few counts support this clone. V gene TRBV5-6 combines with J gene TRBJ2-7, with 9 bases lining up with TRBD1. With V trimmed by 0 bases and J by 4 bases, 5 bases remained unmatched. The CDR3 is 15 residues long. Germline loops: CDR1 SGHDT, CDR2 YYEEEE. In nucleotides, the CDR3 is TGTGCCAGCAGCTTGGATGGGACAGGGAGGTACGAGCAGTACTTC. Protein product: CASSLDGTGRYEQYF.

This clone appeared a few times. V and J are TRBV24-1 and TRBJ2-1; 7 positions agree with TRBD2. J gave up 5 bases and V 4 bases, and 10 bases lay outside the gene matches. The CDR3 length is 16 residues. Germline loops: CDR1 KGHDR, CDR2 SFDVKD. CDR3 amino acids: CATSDPGLGGNNEQFF. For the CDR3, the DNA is TGTGCCACCAGTGACCCAGGACTGGGAGGGAACAATGAGCAGTTCTTC.

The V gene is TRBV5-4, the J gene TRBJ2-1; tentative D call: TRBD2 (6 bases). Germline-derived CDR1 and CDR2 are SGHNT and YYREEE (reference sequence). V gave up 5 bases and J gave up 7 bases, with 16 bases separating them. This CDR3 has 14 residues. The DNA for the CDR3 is TGTGCCAGCAGTCTCGGGGGAGATAGAAATGAGCAGTTCTTC. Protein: CASSLGGDRNEQFF.

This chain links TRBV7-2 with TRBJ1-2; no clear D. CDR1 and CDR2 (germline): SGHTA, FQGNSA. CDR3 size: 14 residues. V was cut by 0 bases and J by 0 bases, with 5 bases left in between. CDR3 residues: CASSLASANYGYTF. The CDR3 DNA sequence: TGTGCCAGCAGCTTAGCGTCGGCTAACTATGGCTACACCTTC.

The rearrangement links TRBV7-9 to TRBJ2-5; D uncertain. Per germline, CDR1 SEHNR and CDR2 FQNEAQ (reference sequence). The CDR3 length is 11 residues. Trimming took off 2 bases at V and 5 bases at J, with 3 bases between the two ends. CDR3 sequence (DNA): TGTGCCAGCAGCTTACTTGAGACCCAGTACTTC. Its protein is CASSLLETQYF. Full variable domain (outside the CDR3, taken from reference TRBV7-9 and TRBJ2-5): DTGVSQNPRHKITKRGQNVTFRCDPISEHNRLYWYRQTLGQGPEFLTYFQNEAQLEKSRLLSDRFSAERPKGSFSTLEIQRTEQGDSAMYLCASSLLETQYFGPGTRLLVL.

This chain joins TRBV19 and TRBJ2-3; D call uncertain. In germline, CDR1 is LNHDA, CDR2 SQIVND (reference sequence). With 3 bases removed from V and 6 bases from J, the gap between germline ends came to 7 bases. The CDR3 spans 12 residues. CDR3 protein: CASSIGLDTQYF. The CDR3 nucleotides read TGTGCCAGTAGTATCGGATTGGATACGCAGTATTTT.